The 8 T cell receptor beta chains reported below all come from one sample, sequenced in a study of CD8 T cells in ankylosing spondylitis. Findings and limits, study-wide: Typical of ankylosing spondylitis blood, it appeared, was a TCR beta motif of several highly homologous variants.

Antigen specificity for these receptors is unknown. TCRdb re-analysed the 5' RACE reads in MiXCR, keeping a single row per CDR3 protein. Of tens of thousands of distinct CDR3 sequences detected, more than 8.5% appear once; the ten largest clones hold about 31%. The sequenced sample consisted of blood, either unsorted or a sorted T cell fraction (not recorded which). The receptors stem from a male donor with ankylosing spondylitis.

Many counts were recorded for this clonotype. The V call is TRBV12-3 or TRBV12-4, the J call TRBJ2-1; no clear D gene. The CDR3 extends over 13 amino acids. V lost 1 base to trimming and J lost 9 bases, with 10 bases between them. In nucleotides, the CDR3 is TGTGCCAGCAGTTTAGAACAGAAGGGTGAGCAGTTCTTC. Amino acids: CASSLEQKGEQFF.

The V and J genes are TRBV4-2 and TRBJ2-3; D is possibly TRBD1 (6 bases). This CDR3 region has 17 residues. V was pared by 0 bases and J by 4 bases, with 17 bases between. Germline CDR1 and CDR2: LGHNA and YNFKEQ. As DNA, the CDR3 is TGTGCCAGCAGCCAAGAGATTGCGGCCAAGGGGGCAGATACGCAGTATTTT. Translating it yields CASSQEIAAKGADTQYF.

This clonotype has ten or more counts. V and J are TRBV11-2 and TRBJ2-3; 11 bases fit TRBD2. Trimming cost V 1 base and J 4 bases; bases outside gene matches: 7. Germline loops: CDR1 SGHAT, CDR2 FQNNGV. CDR3 length equals 17 residues. The CDR3, as DNA: TGTGCCAGCAGCTTAGTCCCTAGCGGGAGGTCGGCAGATACGCAGTATTTT. It specifies CASSLVPSGRSADTQYF.

In its sample, this clonotype was seen many times. The rearrangement joins TRBV4-1 to TRBJ2-3, with TRBD1 matching 8 bases. This CDR3 contains 13 residues. Per the germline V gene, CDR1 is MGHRA and CDR2 is YSYEKL. J was trimmed by 6 bases and V by 2 bases; bases with no gene match: 1. CDR3 DNA sequence: TGCGCCAGCAGCCAACAGGGGGCCGATACGCAGTATTTT. Its protein product is CASSQQGADTQYF.

The chain couples TRBV20-1 to TRBJ2-2, with 16 positions matching TRBD2. The CDR3 runs 18 residues. Germline V CDR1 and CDR2: DFQATT, SNEGSKA (reference sequence). The CDR3 region is CSGVTGGLAGGPSGELFF. In nucleotides, the CDR3 is TGCTCCGGAGTCACAGGGGGACTAGCGGGAGGGCCGTCCGGGGAGCTGTTTTTT.

The CDR3 DNA is TGTGCCAGCAGCCAGGCCTGGGACCACACAGATACGCAGTATTTT. Its translation is CASSQAWDHTDTQYF. V and J are TRBV4-2 and TRBJ2-3, with D perhaps being TRBD1 or TRBD2 (5 bases each). V lost 3 bases and J 2 bases, leaving 12 bases between the germline ends. The CDR3 has 15 amino acids. CDR1 is LGHNA, CDR2 YNFKEQ, per germline.

The table lists this clonotype with a few counts. V and J are TRBV20-1 and TRBJ1-2, with 9 positions matching TRBD1. V lost 4 bases to trimming and J lost 2 bases; unmatched junction nucleotides: 8. CDR3 length: 15 residues. Looked up from germline, CDR1 is DFQATT and CDR2 is SNEGSKA (reference sequence). CDR3 residues: CSATRGDRANYGYTF. DNA for the CDR3: TGCAGTGCTACCAGGGGGGACAGGGCGAACTATGGCTACACCTTC.

This clonotype has at least ten counts. The chain uses TRBV7-2 and TRBJ2-1, with 8 nucleotides matching TRBD1. Germline loops: CDR1 SGHTA, CDR2 FQGNSA. This CDR3 spans 16 amino acids. V lost 4 bases, J lost 3 bases, and 8 bases stayed unmatched. Here the CDR3 reads CASSSPGGSVYNEQFF. The CDR3 DNA reads TGTGCCAGCAGCTCCCCAGGGGGCTCAGTCTACAATGAGCAGTTCTTC. Full variable domain (missing parts from reference TRBV7-2 and TRBJ2-1): GAGVSQSPSNKVTEKGKDVELRCDPISGHTALYWYRQSLGQGLEFLIYFQGNSAPDKSGLPSDRFSAERTGGSVSTLTIQRTQQEDSAVYLCASSSPGGSVYNEQFFGPGTRLTVL.